Below are 16 T cell receptor beta chains sequenced from a single sample in a study of shared clonotypes between healthy human individuals. The table came from immunoSEQ multiplex PCR; TCRdb's copy has only in-frame clones and leaves some out. The sample holds some 2,500,000 clones; around 92% are singletons and the top ten take around 0.35%. The material sequenced was naive CD4+ T cells from PBMCs. Subset meaning: CD45RA+ positively selected. The source is a man younger than 35 in good health. Some clones in this sample may be carry-over from other donors' samples.

The sample holds a few counts of this clone. The V call is TRBV10-1, the J call TRBJ2-1; 8 bases are a match to TRBD2. This CDR3 has 20 amino acids. J was trimmed by 0 bases and V by 0 bases; bases with no gene match: 13. The germline V gene encodes CDR1 WNHNN and CDR2 SYGVQD (reference sequence). The CDR3, as DNA: TGCGCCAGCAGTGAGTCAGTGCCTAGCGGGCCTAATCCCTCCTACAATGAGCAGTTCTTC. Residues: CASSESVPSGPNPSYNEQFF.

The V gene is TRBV28, the J gene TRBJ2-7; TRBD2 aligns across 9 bases. CDR1 MDHEN and CDR2 SYDVKM come from the germline V gene. V shed 8 bases and J 4 bases; nucleotides not matched to a gene: 9. The CDR3 has 14 amino acids. This chain's CDR3 is CASGISGSRYEQYF. The CDR3 DNA is TGTGCCAGCGGGATTAGCGGGAGTAGATACGAGCAGTACTTC.

The chain carries TRBV6-5 and TRBJ2-2; D call uncertain. The V and J ends lost 3 bases and 6 bases respectively, with 14 bases between them. The V gene's germline CDR1 is MNHEY and CDR2 SVGAGI. The CDR3 covers 15 residues. In DNA form, the CDR3 reads TGTGCCAGCAGTTATCGTGGGCTTAGTTCCGGGGAGCTGTTTTTT. Translation gives CASSYRGLSSGELFF.

A note on this clone: Other DNA sequences within the sample encode an identical CDR3. CDR3 bases: TGTGCCAGCAGTTTTCGGGGTTACTATGGCTACACCTTC. It specifies CASSFRGYYGYTF. The chain recombines TRBV27 with TRBJ1-2; unclear D gene. Per germline, CDR1 MNHEY and CDR2 SMNVEV (reference sequence). V was trimmed by 3 bases and J by 3 bases, leaving 8 bases between them. The CDR3 is 13 amino acids.

This chain's CDR3 is CASSETTGQTEAFF. In nucleotides, the CDR3 is TGTGCCAGCAGCGAGACGACAGGGCAGACTGAAGCTTTCTTT. The genes are TRBV7-3 and TRBJ1-1; 7 bases agree with TRBD1. The CDR3 length is 14 residues. Germline V gene lookup returns CDR1 SGHTA and CDR2 FQGTGA. J lost 5 bases, V lost 5 bases, and 8 bases had no gene match.

The chain joins TRBV5-1 to TRBJ2-2, with D hard to call. The V end was cut by 7 bases, the J end by 0 bases, with 10 bases between. The CDR3 has 14 amino acids. The V gene's germline CDR1 is SGHRS and CDR2 YFSETQ. The CDR3 sequence is CASRPDANTGELFF. The CDR3 bases are TGCGCCAGCCGCCCAGACGCGAACACCGGGGAGCTGTTTTTT.

The V gene is TRBV6-1, the J gene TRBJ2-3; TRBD2 matches 7 bases. Germline V gives CDR1 MNHNS, CDR2 SASEGT. V trimming: 1 base; J trimming: 6 bases; junction bases outside the gene matches: 4. The CDR3 is 14 amino acids. The CDR3 is CASSEGDYFDTQYF. In DNA, the CDR3 is TGTGCCAGCAGTGAAGGGGACTACTTTGATACGCAGTATTTT.

This chain uses TRBV28 with TRBJ1-4; D is perhaps TRBD1 (5 bases). The germline V gene has CDR1 MDHEN and CDR2 SYDVKM. There are 17 residues in the CDR3. V was clipped by 0 bases and J by 7 bases, with 18 bases between them. This CDR3 reads CASSLWDLGGGGEKLFF. In DNA form, the CDR3 reads TGTGCCAGCAGTTTATGGGACCTGGGCGGCGGGGGTGAAAAACTGTTTTTT. The full variable domain, with the rest looked up from reference TRBV28 and TRBJ1-4, is DVKVTQSSRYLVKRTGEKVFLECVQDMDHENMFWYRQDPGLGLRLIYFSYDVKMKEKGDIPEGYSVSREKKERFSLILESASTNQTSMYLCASSLWDLGGGGEKLFFGSGTQLSVL.

Regarding this clone: Its ends do not fully match the called genes, so a read error is possible. The chain is built from TRBV11-2 and TRBJ2-7, with D uncertain. CDR1 and CDR2 from the germline V gene are SGHAT and FQNNGV. The CDR3 totals 12 residues. Here the CDR3 reads CANSRWGYEQYF. CDR3 DNA: TGTGCCAACAGCCGGTGGGGATACGAGCAGTACTTC. Drawing the rest from reference TRBV11-2 and TRBJ2-7, the complete variable domain is EAGVAQSPRYKIIEKRQSVAFWCNPISGHATLYWYQQILGQGPKLLIQFQNNGVVDDSQLPKDRFSAERLKGVDSTLKIQPAKLEDSAVYLCANSRWGYEQYFGPGTRLTVT.

V and J are TRBV28 and TRBJ2-1, with TRBD1 identical over 10 bases. This CDR3 has 15 amino acids. Unmatched junction bases numbered 10, after V lost 6 bases and J lost 8 bases. Germline CDR1 reads MDHEN; CDR2 reads SYDVKM. The chain's CDR3 is CASSLPGQGLYEQFF. CDR3 DNA: TGTGCCAGCAGCTTACCGGGACAGGGGCTTTATGAGCAGTTCTTC. The complete variable domain, with remaining parts taken from reference TRBV28 and TRBJ2-1, reads DVKVTQSSRYLVKRTGEKVFLECVQDMDHENMFWYRQDPGLGLRLIYFSYDVKMKEKGDIPEGYSVSREKKERFSLILESASTNQTSMYLCASSLPGQGLYEQFFGPGTRLTVL.

This chain uses TRBV7-2 with TRBJ1-2; weak D call: TRBD1 (6 bases). The germline V gene encodes CDR1 SGHTA and CDR2 FQGNSA. This CDR3 is built from 16 residues. Trimming removed 1 base at V and 4 bases at J, with 16 bases between. The CDR3 DNA sequence: TGTGCCAGCAGCTTAGGGGGGGCACAGGGTCCCTATGGCTACACCTTC. Translated: CASSLGGAQGPYGYTF.

This clone was observed a few times. The chain joins TRBV29-1 to TRBJ1-1; tentatively, D is TRBD1 (6 bases). Germline V gene lookup returns CDR1 SQVTM and CDR2 ANQGSEA. V lost 4 bases and J lost 5, with 14 bases in between. The CDR3 loop spans 13 amino acids. The CDR3 bases are TGCAGCGTTGGGACGGAGGGGGATACTGAAGCTTTCTTT. The encoded protein is CSVGTEGDTEAFF.

CDR3 sequence (DNA): TGTGCCAGCAGCCACACAAACTACGAGCAGTACTTC. Encoded protein: CASSHTNYEQYF. The V and J genes are TRBV7-2 and TRBJ2-7; no clear D gene. The CDR3 totals 12 residues. Germline V gene data show CDR1 as SGHTA and CDR2 as FQGNSA. Trimming pared 5 bases from V and 3 bases from J, leaving 8 bases between.

V usage is TRBV4-1 and J usage is TRBJ2-4; 11 nucleotides agree with TRBD2. V trimming: 4 bases; J trimming: 5 bases; junction bases outside the gene matches: 1. The CDR3 contains 14 residues. CDR1 is MGHRA and CDR2 is YSYEKL in the germline V gene. DNA of the CDR3: TGCGCCAGCAGCCTGGGACTAGCGGAAAACATTCAGTACTTC. Its translation: CASSLGLAENIQYF.

The sample holds a few counts of this clone. This chain uses TRBV7-9 with TRBJ1-1, with 8 bases identical to TRBD1. This CDR3 region has 14 residues. V gave up 3 bases and J gave up 3 bases; unmatched junction bases: 3. Germline V gene data show CDR1 as SEHNR and CDR2 as FQNEAQ (reference sequence). The CDR3 DNA reads as TGTGCCAGCAGCTTCCAGGGGGCGGACACTGAAGCTTTCTTT. Protein: CASSFQGADTEAFF. The whole variable domain, filled in from reference TRBV7-9 and TRBJ1-1, reads DTGVSQNPRHKITKRGQNVTFRCDPISEHNRLYWYRQTLGQGPEFLTYFQNEAQLEKSRLLSDRFSAERPKGSFSTLEIQRTEQGDSAMYLCASSFQGADTEAFFGQGTRLTVV.

The CDR3 region is CASSERTGSSYNEQFF. Written as DNA, the CDR3 is TGTGCCAGCAGCGAGCGAACAGGTAGCTCCTACAATGAGCAGTTCTTC. The genes are TRBV9 and TRBJ2-1; D may be TRBD1 (5 bases). Germline V gene data show CDR1 as SGDLS and CDR2 as YYNGEE. Trimming took 3 bases from V and 0 from J, leaving 13 bases between them. The CDR3 runs to 16 residues.